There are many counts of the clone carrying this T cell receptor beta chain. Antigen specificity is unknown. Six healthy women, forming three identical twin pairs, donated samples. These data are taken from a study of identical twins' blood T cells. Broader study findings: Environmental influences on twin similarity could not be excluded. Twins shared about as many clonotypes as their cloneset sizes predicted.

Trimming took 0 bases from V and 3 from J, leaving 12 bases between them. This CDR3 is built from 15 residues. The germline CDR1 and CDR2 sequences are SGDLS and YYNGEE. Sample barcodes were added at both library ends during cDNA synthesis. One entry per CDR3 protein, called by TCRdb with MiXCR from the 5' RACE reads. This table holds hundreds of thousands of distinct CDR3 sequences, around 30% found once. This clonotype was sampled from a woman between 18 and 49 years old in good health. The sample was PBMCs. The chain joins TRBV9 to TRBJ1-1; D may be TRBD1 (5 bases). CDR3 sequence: CASSVGWGRHTEAFF. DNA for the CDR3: TGTGCCAGCAGCGTAGGGTGGGGCAGGCACACTGAAGCTTTCTTT.